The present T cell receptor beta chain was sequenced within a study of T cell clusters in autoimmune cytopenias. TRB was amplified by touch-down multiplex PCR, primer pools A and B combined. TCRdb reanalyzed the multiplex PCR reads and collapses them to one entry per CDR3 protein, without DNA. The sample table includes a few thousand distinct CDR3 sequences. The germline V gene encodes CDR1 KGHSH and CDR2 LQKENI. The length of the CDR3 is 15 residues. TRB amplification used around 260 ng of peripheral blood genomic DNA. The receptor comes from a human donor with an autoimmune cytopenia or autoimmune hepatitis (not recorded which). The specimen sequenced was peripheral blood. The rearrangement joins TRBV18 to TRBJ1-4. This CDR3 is CASSPPMGEEEKLFF.